Each of the 2 T cell receptor beta chains below was sequenced from the same sample in a study of blood T cell repertoires in COVID-19. Assay: immunoSEQ multiplex PCR; the TCRdb copy retains only in-frame clones and omits some. The table lists 150,000 to 200,000 clones, 60% to 85% of them singletons. Specimen: peripheral blood. The source is a man in his sixties with acute or convalescent COVID-19.

V is TRBV29-1 and J is TRBJ2-5, with 9 bases fitting TRBD2. CDR1 and CDR2 (germline): SQVTM, ANQGSEA. V was clipped by 5 bases and J by 2 bases; unmatched bases: 3. The CDR3 runs to 13 residues. This CDR3 reads CSVLGLAQETQYF. The CDR3 region has the DNA TGCAGCGTTCTTGGACTAGCGCAAGAGACCCAGTACTTC. The full variable domain, with the rest looked up from reference TRBV29-1 and TRBJ2-5, is SAVISQKPSRDICQRGTSLTIQCQVDSQVTMMFWYRQQPGQSLTLIATANQGSEATYESGFVIDKFPISRPNLTFSTLTVSNMSPEDSSIYLCSVLGLAQETQYFGPGTRLLVL.

This clone was picked up one time. The gene calls are TRBV9 and TRBJ1-2; 7 bases map to TRBD1. Losses at the gene ends were 1 base for V and 14 bases for J; bases not matched to a gene: 17. Germline loops: CDR1 SGDLS, CDR2 YYNGEE. This CDR3 has 15 amino acids. CDR3 DNA: TGTGCCAGCAGCGTAAGCCCCAGACAGGGAACGAATGAAACCTTC. As protein: CASSVSPRQGTNETF. The complete variable domain, with remaining parts taken from reference TRBV9 and TRBJ1-2, reads DSGVTQTPKHLITATGQRVTLRCSPRSGDLSVYWYQQSLDQGLQFLIQYYNGEERAKGNILERFSAQQFPDLHSELNLSSLELGDSALYFCASSVSPRQGTNETFGSGTRLTVV.